Following are 21 T cell receptor beta chains from one sample sequenced in a study of blood T cell repertoires in COVID-19. Profiled with immunoSEQ multiplex PCR; TCRdb holds only in-frame clones, not every one. The data show 150,000 to 200,000 clones, around 76% seen once. Sequenced input: peripheral blood. The receptors were gathered from a woman aged 50 to 60 with active or convalescent COVID-19.

The sample holds one count of this clone. V gene TRBV5-1 combines with J gene TRBJ1-4; 7 nucleotides align to TRBD1. V lost 3 bases and J lost 7; bases outside the gene matches: 6. This CDR3 is 14 amino acids long. From germline, CDR1 is SGHRS and CDR2 YFSETQ. The CDR3 coding sequence is TGCGCCAGCAGCTCACAGGGGATATCTGAAAAACTGTTTTTT. Its protein is CASSSQGISEKLFF. Full variable domain (rest looked up from reference TRBV5-1 and TRBJ1-4): KAGVTQTPRYLIKTRGQQVTLSCSPISGHRSVSWYQQTPGQGLQFLFEYFSETQRNKGNFPGRFSGRQFSNSRSEMNVSTLELGDSALYLCASSSQGISEKLFFGSGTQLSVL.

The J gene is TRBJ1-1, the V gene TRBV15; unclear D gene. Trimming cost V 0 bases and J 5 bases, with 13 bases left between them. Germline-derived CDR1 and CDR2 are LNHNV and YYDKDF (reference sequence). The length of the CDR3 is 15 residues. CDR3 sequence (DNA): TGTGCCACCAGCAGAGATTCCCACGGGGAGACTGAAGCTTTCTTT. This gives the protein CATSRDSHGETEAFF.

The rearrangement uses TRBV11-2 and TRBJ1-1; 7 positions agree with TRBD1. Germline values: CDR1 SGHAT, CDR2 FQNNGV. The CDR3 has 15 residues. J gave up 1 base and V 4 bases, and 6 bases lay outside the gene matches. CDR3 protein: CASSSWDRPNTEAFF. Written as DNA, the CDR3 is TGTGCCAGCAGCTCCTGGGACAGACCGAACACTGAAGCTTTCTTT.

This clone was detected only a few times. The chain carries TRBV2 and TRBJ1-3; D is unresolved. Germline V gene lookup returns CDR1 SNHLY and CDR2 FYNNEI. V lost 4 bases, J lost 3 bases, and 16 bases lay in between. The CDR3 is 16 residues long. The CDR3 loop reads CASSAEVSFFGNTIYF. The CDR3 nucleotides read TGTGCCAGCAGTGCTGAGGTCTCTTTTTTTGGAAACACCATATATTTT.

The chain links TRBV5-4 to TRBJ1-2, with 9 nucleotides matching TRBD1. The CDR3 totals 13 residues. The V gene end was trimmed by 3 bases and the J gene end by 8 bases; junction bases not matched to a gene: 5. Germline CDR1 is SGHNT and CDR2 is YYREEE (reference sequence). DNA for the CDR3: TGTGCCAGCAGCTACGGGACAGGGATGGGCTACACCTTC. Amino acids: CASSYGTGMGYTF.

The genes are TRBV11-2 and TRBJ2-7; 8 bases agree with TRBD2. The V gene's germline CDR1 is SGHAT and CDR2 FQNNGV. The CDR3 has 15 amino acids. After removal of 1 base from V and 4 bases from J, the junction contained 6 bases not matched to a gene. For the CDR3, the DNA is TGTGCCAGCAGCTTAGTGGGGCGGGAGGTATACGAGCAGTACTTC. Protein product: CASSLVGREVYEQYF.

The chain links TRBV18 to TRBJ1-2; D is undetermined. With 2 bases removed from V and 1 base from J, the gap between germline ends came to 8 bases. The CDR3 runs to 14 residues. Germline lookup yields CDR1 KGHSH and CDR2 LQKENI. CDR3 residues: CASSPAGVNYGYTF. DNA of the CDR3: TGTGCCAGCTCACCAGCCGGTGTTAACTATGGCTACACCTTC.

The chain uses TRBV28 and TRBJ1-1; TRBD1 matches at 7 bases. The CDR3 consists of 17 residues. J gave up 0 bases and V 7 bases, and 14 bases lay outside the gene matches. CDR1 and CDR2 from the germline V gene are MDHEN and SYDVKM. CDR3 residues: CASNPYPWTGLNTEAFF. The DNA of the CDR3 is TGTGCCAGCAACCCGTACCCCTGGACAGGCCTGAACACTGAAGCTTTCTTT.

The chain uses TRBV18 and TRBJ2-7; D may be TRBD1 (5 bases). V was clipped by 4 bases and J by 0 bases, with 10 bases between them. Germline CDR1 and CDR2: KGHSH and LQKENI. This CDR3 is 14 amino acids long. The CDR3 sequence is CASSRGSSSYEQYF. Here the CDR3 DNA reads TGTGCCAGCTCACGGGGCAGCAGCTCCTACGAGCAGTACTTC.

The chain joins TRBV24-1 to TRBJ1-1, with D possibly matching TRBD1 (5 bases). The germline V gene encodes CDR1 KGHDR and CDR2 SFDVKD. V was pared by 3 bases and J by 9 bases, with 16 bases between. This CDR3 is built from 14 residues. The CDR3 DNA sequence: TGTGCCACCAGTGATCCCCGGACGACAGAGAAAGCTTTCTTT. Amino acid sequence: CATSDPRTTEKAFF.

The J gene is TRBJ2-7, the V gene TRBV7-9; 9 nucleotides line up with TRBD1. CDR1 SEHNR and CDR2 FQNEAQ come from the germline V gene (reference sequence). The CDR3 has 13 amino acids. V trimming: 6 bases; J trimming: 6 bases; junction bases outside the gene matches: 6. CDR3 bases: TGTGCCAGCAGGGGACAGGGTAGTGGCGAGCAGTACTTC. Its translation is CASRGQGSGEQYF.

This rearrangement joins TRBV5-8 to TRBJ2-5; D possibly corresponds to TRBD2 (5 bases). Germline V lookup: CDR1 SGHTS, CDR2 YDEGEE. The CDR3 length is 14 residues. Between the trimmed V and J ends, which lost 4 bases and 5 bases, there was a span of 15 bases. The CDR3 loop is CASSPDGERETQYF. In DNA, the CDR3 is TGTGCCAGCAGCCCGGATGGGGAGAGGGAGACCCAGTACTTC.

V is TRBV7-3 and J is TRBJ2-3, with 10 bases that match TRBD2. Germline CDR1 is SGHTA and CDR2 is FQGTGA. J gave up 0 bases and V 3 bases, and 6 bases lay outside the gene matches. There are 17 residues in the CDR3. The CDR3 coding sequence is TGTGCCAGCAGCTTGGGCCTACTAGCGGGAAGCACAGATACGCAGTATTTT. Amino acid sequence: CASSLGLLAGSTDTQYF.

In this sample, this clone turned up a few times. CDR3 sequence: CASSLSFRTGGGMSYGYTF. In DNA, the CDR3 is TGTGCCAGCAGTTTATCTTTCAGGACAGGGGGCGGAATGAGCTATGGCTACACCTTC. The chain carries TRBV27 and TRBJ1-2, with 11 positions matching TRBD1. Trimming removed 0 bases from V and 4 bases from J; junction bases left unmatched: 13. CDR3 size: 19 residues. Germline assignment: CDR1 MNHEY and CDR2 SMNVEV (reference sequence).

V is TRBV18 and J is TRBJ1-1, with 10 bases fitting TRBD1. CDR1 and CDR2 (germline): KGHSH, LQKENI. The trim removed 5 bases at V and 1 base at J, leaving 4 bases unmatched. This CDR3 is 15 amino acids long. CDR3: CASSRQGAGNTEAFF. CDR3 DNA: TGTGCCAGCTCAAGACAGGGGGCAGGGAACACTGAAGCTTTCTTT.

This clone was detected only a few times. This rearrangement joins TRBV6-6 to TRBJ2-7, with 10 bases fitting TRBD1. J lost 6 bases, V lost 5 bases, and 16 bases had no gene match. Germline V gene lookup returns CDR1 MNHNY and CDR2 SVGAGI (reference sequence). The CDR3 runs to 17 residues. In nucleotides, the CDR3 is TGTGCCAGCAGTCGAGAGTCGCCGGGACAGGGGTTCTCCGAGCAGTACTTC. This encodes CASSRESPGQGFSEQYF.

V gene TRBV4-1 combines with J gene TRBJ2-1; 10 bases are a match to TRBD2. The CDR3 spans 19 residues. Germline V CDR1 and CDR2: MGHRA, YSYEKL. With V trimmed by 0 bases and J by 9 bases, 17 bases remained unmatched. The CDR3 reads CASSQETPLAGVSRSEQFF. The CDR3 region has the DNA TGCGCCAGCAGCCAAGAAACCCCCCTAGCGGGAGTCTCTCGTAGTGAGCAGTTCTTC.

This clone was counted at least ten times. This chain uses TRBV7-9 with TRBJ1-1; 8 positions match TRBD1. V lost 5 bases and J lost 11; bases outside the gene matches: 19. The CDR3 contains 16 residues. Germline V gives CDR1 SEHNR, CDR2 FQNEAQ (reference sequence). CDR3 protein: CASSPPRGQASLLAFF. The DNA for the CDR3 is TGTGCCAGCAGCCCCCCCCGGGGACAGGCCTCCTTATTGGCTTTCTTT.

This clone was detected a few times. This chain uses TRBV19 with TRBJ1-5; 8 bases match TRBD1. The ends lost 6 bases at V and 5 bases at J; junction bases unmatched: 9. CDR3 length: 15 amino acids. Per the germline V gene, CDR1 is LNHDA and CDR2 is SQIVND (reference sequence). The CDR3: CASSLQGVGDQPQHF. The CDR3 DNA reads TGTGCCAGTAGCCTACAGGGGGTAGGCGATCAGCCCCAGCATTTT.

This chain links TRBV7-2 with TRBJ2-5; TRBD2 matches 8 bases. This CDR3 spans 17 amino acids. Germline CDR1 reads SGHTA; CDR2 reads FQGNSA. With 1 base clipped from V and 1 base from J, the junction kept 8 bases outside the gene matches. CDR3: CASSLGGAGVAQETQYF. The CDR3 nucleotides are TGTGCCAGCAGCTTAGGAGGAGCGGGAGTGGCCCAAGAGACCCAGTACTTC.

This chain uses TRBV1 with TRBJ1-1; the D segment call TRBD1 is taken from the table without a DNA check. TRBV1 is a pseudogene segment. CDR3 length: 14 residues. CDR3 nucleotide sequence: TGCACCAGGAAAGGTAAACAGGGGAACACTGAAGCTTTCTTT. Translation gives CTRKGKQGNTEAFF.